The 26 T cell receptor beta chains below all came from one sample that was sequenced in a study of control samples from healthy donors and cancer patients. Assay: immunoSEQ multiplex PCR; the TCRdb copy retains only in-frame clones and omits some. In the table there are about 130,000 clones, more than 90% of which are singletons. Sequencing input: blood. The origin of the receptors is a man aged 18 to 29 in good health.

The rearrangement links TRBV27 to TRBJ2-3; TRBD1 is a possible D gene (6 bases). V lost 1 base and J 3 bases, leaving 20 bases between the germline ends. Germline CDR1 MNHEY, CDR2 SMNVEV (reference sequence). The CDR3 sequence is 18 residues long. The chain's CDR3 is CASSLFVLRQGSTDTQYF. CDR3 nucleotide sequence: TGTGCCAGCAGTTTATTTGTCTTGCGGCAGGGGTCTACAGATACGCAGTATTTT.

The rearrangement links TRBV18 to TRBJ1-5; 8 positions agree with TRBD1. This CDR3 has 16 residues. J lost 7 bases, V lost 3 bases, and 11 bases had no gene match. Germline V CDR1 and CDR2: KGHSH, LQKENI. The CDR3 is CASSPGPQGAGQPQHF. CDR3 coding DNA: TGTGCCAGCTCACCCGGGCCTCAGGGGGCAGGGCAGCCCCAGCATTTT.

This chain connects TRBV29-1 to TRBJ1-4; TRBD1 aligns across 11 bases. V trimming: 1 base; J trimming: 7 bases; junction bases outside the gene matches: 2. The CDR3 spans 14 residues. Germline V gives CDR1 SQVTM, CDR2 ANQGSEA. The CDR3 bases are TGCAGCGTTGAAGCCGGGACAGGGGGTGAAAAACTGTTTTTT. This gives the protein CSVEAGTGGEKLFF.

The CDR3 region has the DNA TGTGCCTGGGGCGGCACGGCAAATTCACCCCTCCACTTT. Translating it yields CAWGGTANSPLHF. This sequence joins TRBV30 and TRBJ1-6; no clear D. Germline lookup yields CDR1 GTSNPN and CDR2 SVGIG (reference sequence). The CDR3 length is 13 residues. V lost 5 bases and J 7 bases, leaving 12 bases between the germline ends.

The chain couples TRBV6-2 or TRBV6-3 to TRBJ2-7, with D maybe TRBD2 (5 bases). CDR3 size: 15 residues. CDR1 is MNHEY, CDR2 SVGEGT, per germline. With 7 bases removed from V and 7 bases from J, the gap between germline ends came to 23 bases. CDR3 amino acids: CASTPFVGSLTEQYF. CDR3 DNA: TGTGCCAGCACCCCGTTCGTGGGGAGCCTAACGGAGCAGTACTTC.

This clone was observed once. The J gene is TRBJ2-5, the V gene TRBV13; maybe TRBD2 (6 bases). V lost 2 bases, J lost 4 bases, and 14 bases lay in between. CDR1 and CDR2 (germline): PRHDT, FYEKMQ (reference sequence). CDR3 size: 15 residues. The CDR3, as DNA: TGTGCCAGCAGCTTAAGTACTAGCATTGTAGAGACCCAGTACTTC. Amino acids: CASSLSTSIVETQYF.

The chain has TRBV10-3 and TRBJ2-3; 11 positions match TRBD2. CDR1 and CDR2 from the germline V gene are ENHRY and SYGVKD. The CDR3 covers 15 residues. Germline trimming cut 3 bases from V and 5 bases from J; bases unmatched to any gene: 4. Here the CDR3 reads CAISELAGVKDTQYF. The CDR3 nucleotides are TGTGCCATCAGTGAACTAGCGGGGGTGAAAGATACGCAGTATTTT.

The chain is built from TRBV4-1 and TRBJ1-2; no definite D call. V dropped 0 bases and J dropped 8 bases, with 4 bases sitting between them. Germline CDR1 and CDR2: MGHRA and YSYEKL. The CDR3 has 11 amino acids. The CDR3 reads CASSQDRGYTF. The CDR3 bases are TGCGCCAGCAGCCAAGATCGAGGCTACACCTTC.

This chain connects TRBV4-1 to TRBJ1-2; 12 bases line up with TRBD1. The CDR3 is made up of 15 amino acids. Germline V gives CDR1 MGHRA, CDR2 YSYEKL. J gave up 7 bases and V 7 bases, and 10 bases lay outside the gene matches. CDR3 sequence: CASTPGQGARSGYTF. The CDR3 bases are TGCGCCAGCACCCCGGGACAGGGGGCAAGAAGTGGCTACACCTTC.

This chain joins TRBV19 and TRBJ1-1; D might be TRBD1 (5 bases). The V end lost 5 bases, the J end lost 0 bases, and 13 bases lay between the germline ends. CDR1 and CDR2 (germline): LNHDA, SQIVND (reference sequence). This CDR3 spans 15 amino acids. This chain's CDR3 is CASSGTRVLNTEAFF. The CDR3 DNA reads as TGTGCCAGTAGTGGGACCAGGGTATTGAACACTGAAGCTTTCTTT.

This rearrangement joins TRBV3-1 (or the pseudogene TRBV3-2) to TRBJ1-1; unclear D gene. This CDR3 contains 11 residues. Trimming cost V 1 base and J 8 bases, with 5 bases left between them. The germline V gene encodes CDR1 LGHDT and CDR2 YNNKEL (reference sequence). CDR3 sequence reads: CASSQGREAFF. CDR3 nucleotides: TGTGCCAGCAGCCAAGGTAGGGAAGCTTTCTTT.

The count of this clone is one. The chain couples TRBV11-3 to TRBJ2-1; a possible D gene is TRBD2 (6 bases). Trimming pared 5 bases from V and 9 bases from J, leaving 17 bases between. Germline V CDR1 and CDR2: SGHNT, YENEEA. The CDR3 length is 14 residues. The CDR3 region has the DNA TGTGCCAGCAGCCCTTCTAGCGCTCTGGGTGAGCAGTTCTTC. Its protein product is CASSPSSALGEQFF. Filled out from reference TRBV11-3 and TRBJ2-1, the complete variable domain reads EAGVVQSPRYKIIEKKQPVAFWCNPISGHNTLYWYLQNLGQGPELLIRYENEEAVDDSQLPKDRFSAERLKGVDSTLKIQPAELGDSAVYLCASSPSSALGEQFFGPGTRLTVL.

The gene calls are TRBV5-1 and TRBJ1-4; tentative D call: TRBD1 (6 bases). V dropped 0 bases and J dropped 8 bases, with 14 bases sitting between them. This CDR3 region has 15 residues. Germline V gene lookup returns CDR1 SGHRS and CDR2 YFSETQ. Written as DNA, the CDR3 is TGCGCCAGCAGCTTGGCCGCACAGGGTGCCGAAAAACTGTTTTTT. Its translation: CASSLAAQGAEKLFF.

This rearrangement joins TRBV28 to TRBJ1-2, with 7 positions matching TRBD1. This CDR3 is 15 amino acids long. V lost 6 bases to trimming and J lost 3 bases; unmatched junction nucleotides: 10. Germline CDR1 and CDR2: MDHEN and SYDVKM. The CDR3 here is CASSDPRQGDYGYTF. CDR3 DNA sequence: TGTGCCAGCAGCGATCCTCGACAGGGCGACTATGGCTACACCTTC.

The chain couples TRBV30 to TRBJ2-3; no clear D. The V and J ends lost 2 bases and 8 bases respectively, with 8 bases between them. Germline-derived CDR1 and CDR2 are GTSNPN and SVGIG (reference sequence). CDR3 size: 11 residues. CDR3 sequence reads: CAWSPRGTQYF. The CDR3 nucleotides read TGTGCCTGGAGTCCCCGTGGTACGCAGTATTTT.

The J gene is TRBJ2-2, the V gene TRBV3-1 (or the pseudogene TRBV3-2); 7 nucleotides align to TRBD1. The ends lost 5 bases at V and 5 bases at J; junction bases unmatched: 5. Germline-derived CDR1 and CDR2 are LGHDT and YNNKEL (reference sequence). The CDR3 covers 14 residues. CDR3 nucleotides: TGTGCCAGCAGCGACAGGGAAATTACCGGGGAGCTGTTTTTT. This translates into CASSDREITGELFF.

The count of this clone is one. The rearrangement uses TRBV7-2 and TRBJ1-5; D might be TRBD1 (6 bases). Germline CDR1 SGHTA, CDR2 FQGNSA. The V and J ends lost 5 bases and 0 bases respectively, with 14 bases between them. This CDR3 has 16 residues. CDR3 DNA: TGTGCCAGCAGCCCAACAGGGCCGAATAGCAATCAGCCCCAGCATTTT. Its protein is CASSPTGPNSNQPQHF. Full variable domain (missing parts from reference TRBV7-2 and TRBJ1-5): GAGVSQSPSNKVTEKGKDVELRCDPISGHTALYWYRQSLGQGLEFLIYFQGNSAPDKSGLPSDRFSAERTGGSVSTLTIQRTQQEDSAVYLCASSPTGPNSNQPQHFGDGTRLSIL.

This clone was counted only a few times. J is TRBJ1-2 and V is TRBV6-5; maybe TRBD1 (5 bases). Germline V gene lookup returns CDR1 MNHEY and CDR2 SVGAGI. The CDR3 has 16 amino acids. Trimming took off 0 bases at V and 2 bases at J, with 13 bases between the two ends. The CDR3 spells CASSYSPGRWNYGYTF. The CDR3, as DNA: TGTGCCAGCAGTTACTCGCCAGGGAGATGGAACTATGGCTACACCTTC.

CDR3 sequence (DNA): TGTGCCACCTGGGACAGCACAGATACGCAGTATTTT. It translates to CATWDSTDTQYF. J is TRBJ2-3 and V is TRBV6-5; either TRBD1 or TRBD2 may fit D (5 bases each). The germline V and J ends were trimmed by 10 bases and 0 bases, with 8 bases remaining between them. CDR3 size: 12 residues. Germline values: CDR1 MNHEY, CDR2 SVGAGI.

The chain carries TRBV10-3 and TRBJ2-7; TRBD1 agrees at 9 bases. V gave up 11 bases and J gave up 3 bases; unmatched junction bases: 8. This CDR3 has 13 residues. From germline, CDR1 is ENHRY and CDR2 SYGVKD. CDR3 sequence (DNA): TGTGCCTCCCGTGGGGACAGGGTCTACGAGCAGTACTTC. This gives the protein CASRGDRVYEQYF.

This clone was found once. The chain carries TRBV9 and TRBJ1-1; D perhaps matches TRBD1 (5 bases). V lost 4 bases and J lost 0, with 7 bases in between. Germline loops: CDR1 SGDLS, CDR2 YYNGEE. The CDR3 length is 13 residues. The chain's CDR3 is CASSSGMNTEAFF. CDR3 DNA: TGTGCCAGCAGCTCAGGGATGAACACTGAAGCTTTCTTT.

The genes are TRBV5-6 and TRBJ2-5; D perhaps matches TRBD1 (6 bases). The germline gives CDR1 SGHDT, CDR2 YYEEEE. V shed 4 bases and J shed 1 base, with 11 bases lying between them. This CDR3 is built from 14 residues. CDR3 nucleotides: TGTGCCAGCAGCGAGGGGGTCCCCCAAGAGACCCAGTACTTC. This sequence encodes CASSEGVPQETQYF. Full variable domain (outside the CDR3, taken from reference TRBV5-6 and TRBJ2-5): DAGVTQSPTHLIKTRGQQVTLRCSPKSGHDTVSWYQQALGQGPQFIFQYYEEEERQRGNFPDRFSGHQFPNYSSELNVNALLLGDSALYLCASSEGVPQETQYFGPGTRLLVL.

The chain employs TRBV7-3 and TRBJ2-1, with D hard to call. The CDR3 has 13 residues. V was shortened by 2 bases and J by 7 bases, with 9 bases between the two germline ends. Germline loops: CDR1 SGHTA, CDR2 FQGTGA. The CDR3, as DNA: TGTGCCAGCAGCTTAGGACGTCAAAATGAGCAGTTCTTC. It translates to CASSLGRQNEQFF.

The chain uses TRBV5-6 and TRBJ2-5; D might be TRBD2 (5 bases). V lost 0 bases to trimming and J lost 7 bases, with 16 bases between them. The CDR3 is 15 residues long. CDR1 SGHDT and CDR2 YYEEEE come from the germline V gene. The CDR3 loop reads CASSLEGRSGGTQYF. In nucleotides, the CDR3 is TGTGCCAGCAGCTTGGAGGGTCGGTCAGGAGGGACCCAGTACTTC.

The rearrangement joins TRBV5-1 to TRBJ2-3; 15 bases line up with TRBD2. Germline assignment: CDR1 SGHRS and CDR2 YFSETQ. The CDR3 runs 16 residues. J was trimmed by 4 bases and V by 0 bases; bases with no gene match: 0. The CDR3 spells CASSLGTSGGADTQYF. The CDR3 DNA reads TGCGCCAGCAGCTTGGGGACTAGCGGGGGGGCAGATACGCAGTATTTT. Filled out from reference TRBV5-1 and TRBJ2-3, the complete variable domain reads KAGVTQTPRYLIKTRGQQVTLSCSPISGHRSVSWYQQTPGQGLQFLFEYFSETQRNKGNFPGRFSGRQFSNSRSEMNVSTLELGDSALYLCASSLGTSGGADTQYFGPGTRLTVL.

V gene TRBV3-1 (or the pseudogene TRBV3-2) combines with J gene TRBJ1-4; no clear D gene. The V gene's germline CDR1 is LGHDT and CDR2 YNNKEL (reference sequence). V was clipped by 1 base and J by 8 bases, with 5 bases between them. The CDR3 consists of 12 residues. CDR3 protein: CASSQVGEKLFF. Written as DNA, the CDR3 is TGTGCCAGCAGCCAAGTGGGAGAAAAACTGTTTTTT.